A selection of T cell receptor beta chains follows, all from one sample in a study of cytomegalovirus exposure and HLA in healthy donors. TCRdb's table, derived via immunoSEQ multiplex PCR, lists solely in-frame clones and lacks some. The sample has over 85,000 clones, around 77% seen once; the top ten hold around 3.4%. The sample comprised PBMCs. These receptors all come from a man aged 35 to 55 in good health and CMV-seronegative. The CDR3 runs from the conserved cysteine through the conserved F or W. The D gene is left open where the match is weak. The listing skips clone size in some rows; elsewhere it reads once, few, many or a size class.

D: TRBD2; V: TRBV7-2; size: -; J: TRBJ2-2; DNA: TGTGCCAGCAGCCTCCTTGGGACTAGCGGGAGGGCCGTTATCGGGGAGCTGTTTTTT; CDR3: CASSLLGTSGRAVIGELFF
D: TRBD2; V: TRBV5-1; size: -; J: TRBJ2-5; DNA: TGCGCCAGCAGCAAGGGACTAGCGGGAGGCCAAGAGACCCAGTACTTC; CDR3: CASSKGLAGGQETQYF
D: -; V: TRBV28; size: -; J: TRBJ1-2; DNA: TGTGCCACATCAGGGTACGACTATGGCTACACCTTC; CDR3: CATSGYDYGYTF
D: -; V: TRBV6-6; size: -; J: TRBJ1-1; DNA: TGTGCCAGCAGTTATCCCCTCGGGGGGCTCAAGACTGAAGCTTTCTTT; CDR3: CASSYPLGGLKTEAFF
D: TRBD1; V: TRBV7-8; size: -; J: TRBJ2-2; DNA: TGTGCCAGCAGCTTAGTGTCCCCGAGGACAGGGGTAATCGGGGAGCTGTTTTTT; CDR3: CASSLVSPRTGVIGELFF
D: TRBD1; V: TRBV10-3; size: -; J: TRBJ2-2; DNA: TGTGCCAGCCAGGGACAGGTTGGCGGGGAGCTGTTTTTT; CDR3: CASQGQVGGELFF
D: -; V: TRBV4-1; size: -; J: TRBJ1-1; DNA: TGCGCCAGCTGGACACATCAGGGTGGTCCTACTGAAGCTTTCTTT; CDR3: CASWTHQGGPTEAFF
D: TRBD2; V: TRBV5-1; size: -; J: TRBJ2-3; DNA: TGCGCCAGCAGCCCTAGCGGAGCTAGCACAGATACGCAGTATTTT; CDR3: CASSPSGASTDTQYF
D: TRBD1; V: TRBV6-5; size: -; J: TRBJ1-1; DNA: TGTGCCAGCAGTTACCTGGGACAGGTGAACACTGAAGCTTTCTTT; CDR3: CASSYLGQVNTEAFF
D: TRBD1; V: TRBV30; size: -; J: TRBJ2-1; DNA: TGTGCCTGGAGCGGGACAGGGGGAGGTGAGCAGTTCTTC; CDR3: CAWSGTGGGEQFF
D: -; V: TRBV5-4; size: few; J: TRBJ2-5; DNA: TGTGCCAGCAGCCACCCGCTAGGTCAAGAGACCCAGTACTTC; CDR3: CASSHPLGQETQYF
D: TRBD1; V: TRBV5-4; size: -; J: TRBJ1-1; DNA: TGTGCCAGCAGCCTGGGACAGGGAGCCCGCTTAAACACTGAAGCTTTCTTT; CDR3: CASSLGQGARLNTEAFF
D: TRBD1; V: TRBV7-9; size: -; J: TRBJ2-7; DNA: TGTGCCAGCAGCTTGTGGGACAGGGGCCACGAGCAGTACTTC; CDR3: CASSLWDRGHEQYF
D: -; V: TRBV7-9; size: few; J: TRBJ2-3; DNA: TGTTCCAGCAGCTCCGGCACAGATACGCAGTATTTT; CDR3: CSSSSGTDTQYF
D: -; V: TRBV5-1; size: few; J: TRBJ2-5; DNA: TGCGCCAGCAGCTTGTCGATAGCGGATCAAGAGACCCAGTACTTC; CDR3: CASSLSIADQETQYF
D: -; V: TRBV2; size: -; J: TRBJ1-1; DNA: TGTGCCAGCAGGTACAGCCGGGGCACTGAAGCTTTCTTT; CDR3: CASRYSRGTEAFF
D: -; V: TRBV30; size: -; J: TRBJ2-7; DNA: TGTGCCTGGACTGGGGCGGGAACAGGCCCCTACGAGCAGTACTTC; CDR3: CAWTGAGTGPYEQYF
D: TRBD1; V: TRBV5-5; size: -; J: TRBJ1-6; DNA: TGTGCCAGCAGCGAAAGGGACAGGGTCGATTCACCCCTCCACTTT; CDR3: CASSERDRVDSPLHF
D: -; V: TRBV2; size: -; J: TRBJ2-7; DNA: TGTGCCAGCAGTGAATTGCAGGGAGGACACTTC; CDR3: CASSELQGGHF
D: -; V: TRBV30; size: -; J: TRBJ2-1; DNA: TGTGCCTGGAGTGGTGGGGCGCAGTTCTTC; CDR3: CAWSGGAQFF
D: -; V: TRBV5-1; size: few; J: TRBJ1-1; DNA: TGCGCCAGCAGCTTGGGACAGCAGAACACTGAAGCTTTCTTT; CDR3: CASSLGQQNTEAFF
D: -; V: TRBV6-5; size: -; J: TRBJ2-6; DNA: TGTGCCAGCAGTTACGACACCGGCTCTGGGGCCAACGTCCTGACTTTC; CDR3: CASSYDTGSGANVLTF
D: -; V: TRBV7-6; size: -; J: TRBJ2-3; DNA: TGTGCCAGCAGCCCGCTAGCGACTACTGGCACAGATACGCAGTATTTT; CDR3: CASSPLATTGTDTQYF
D: -; V: TRBV30; size: -; J: TRBJ2-7; DNA: TGTGCCTGGAGTAGGACTGCATACGAGCAGTACTTC; CDR3: CAWSRTAYEQYF
D: -; V: TRBV6-1; size: few; J: TRBJ2-1; DNA: TGTGCCAGCGTCGAAAGGAGAGGGAATGAGCAGTTCTTC; CDR3: CASVERRGNEQFF
D: -; V: TRBV5-6; size: once; J: TRBJ1-1; DNA: TGTGCCAGCAGCACCGGGATTACTAGTCCGTTTTTT; CDR3: CASSTGITSPFF
D: TRBD1; V: TRBV30; size: few; J: TRBJ1-4; DNA: TGTGCCTGGAAAGGGCCGGGGACAGGGGGCGAAAAACTGTTTTTT; CDR3: CAWKGPGTGGEKLFF
D: -; V: TRBV6-1; size: -; J: TRBJ2-2; DNA: TGTGCCAGCAGTGAAGTGGGACACGGGCAAGCCGGGGAGCTGTTTTTT; CDR3: CASSEVGHGQAGELFF
D: -; V: TRBV10-2; size: -; J: TRBJ1-1; DNA: TGCGCCAGCAGTGAGCAATTTACAGGGAACACTGAAGCTTTCTTT; CDR3: CASSEQFTGNTEAFF
D: -; V: TRBV27; size: -; J: TRBJ1-1; DNA: TGTGCCAGCAATGACAGAATGAACACTGAAGCTTTCTTT; CDR3: CASNDRMNTEAFF
D: -; V: TRBV28; size: -; J: TRBJ2-7; DNA: TGTGCCAGCAGTTTCACCCGGCTAGGACTTAACTACGAGCAGTACTTC; CDR3: CASSFTRLGLNYEQYF
D: -; V: TRBV7-9; size: -; J: TRBJ1-5; DNA: TGTGCCAGCAGCTTCGGGACACTTAGGAGCAATCAGCCCCAGCATTTT; CDR3: CASSFGTLRSNQPQHF
D: TRBD1; V: TRBV6-1; size: -; J: TRBJ1-2; DNA: TGTGCCAGCAGTGCCGGGACAGTCATAACTAACTATGGCTACACCTTC; CDR3: CASSAGTVITNYGYTF
D: TRBD1; V: TRBV6-1; size: -; J: TRBJ1-5; DNA: TGTGCCAGCAGTTTTCGGACAGGGGCGAGTCAGCCCCAGCATTTT; CDR3: CASSFRTGASQPQHF
D: TRBD1; V: TRBV18; size: -; J: TRBJ2-7; DNA: TGTGCCAGCTCACCGGGACAGGAACGCGAGCAGTACTTC; CDR3: CASSPGQEREQYF
D: -; V: TRBV28; size: -; J: TRBJ1-1; DNA: TGTGCCAGCAGCCGTTCCGGAGGAGGGAACACTGAAGCTTTCTTT; CDR3: CASSRSGGGNTEAFF
D: -; V: TRBV5-5; size: -; J: TRBJ1-1; DNA: TGTGCCAGCAGCGTTACAGGGACCCGGAACACTGAAGCTTTCTTT; CDR3: CASSVTGTRNTEAFF
D: -; V: TRBV15; size: few; J: TRBJ1-1; DNA: TGTGCCACCAGCAGAGCGCGGCGGATGAACACTGAAGCTTTCTTT; CDR3: CATSRARRMNTEAFF
D: TRBD1; V: TRBV6-1; size: -; J: TRBJ1-1; DNA: TGTGCCAGCAGTCCTGAGACAGGGGGCCTCACTGAAGCTTTCTTT; CDR3: CASSPETGGLTEAFF
D: -; V: TRBV6-4; size: few; J: TRBJ2-3; DNA: TGTGCCAGCAGTGAGGCTGGGGGCTCAGATACGCAGTATTTT; CDR3: CASSEAGGSDTQYF
D: TRBD1; V: TRBV19; size: once; J: TRBJ1-2; DNA: TGTGCCAGTAGTGGTCAACAGGGGAACTATGGCTACACCTTC; CDR3: CASSGQQGNYGYTF
D: TRBD1; V: TRBV5-4; size: -; J: TRBJ2-7; DNA: TGTGCCAGCAGCTTGTGGGACAGGGAATTGGAGCAGTACTTC; CDR3: CASSLWDRELEQYF
D: -; V: TRBV15; size: few; J: TRBJ1-5; DNA: TGTGCCACCAGGCAGGGGAATCAGCCCCAGCATTTT; CDR3: CATRQGNQPQHF
D: TRBD1; V: TRBV10-3; size: few; J: TRBJ1-6; DNA: TGTGCCGGAGCCGGGACAGGGAGCTCACCCCTCCACTTT; CDR3: CAGAGTGSSPLHF
D: -; V: TRBV9; size: -; J: TRBJ2-7; DNA: TGTGCCAGCAGCGTAGGGACTACCTCCTACGAGCAGTACTTC; CDR3: CASSVGTTSYEQYF